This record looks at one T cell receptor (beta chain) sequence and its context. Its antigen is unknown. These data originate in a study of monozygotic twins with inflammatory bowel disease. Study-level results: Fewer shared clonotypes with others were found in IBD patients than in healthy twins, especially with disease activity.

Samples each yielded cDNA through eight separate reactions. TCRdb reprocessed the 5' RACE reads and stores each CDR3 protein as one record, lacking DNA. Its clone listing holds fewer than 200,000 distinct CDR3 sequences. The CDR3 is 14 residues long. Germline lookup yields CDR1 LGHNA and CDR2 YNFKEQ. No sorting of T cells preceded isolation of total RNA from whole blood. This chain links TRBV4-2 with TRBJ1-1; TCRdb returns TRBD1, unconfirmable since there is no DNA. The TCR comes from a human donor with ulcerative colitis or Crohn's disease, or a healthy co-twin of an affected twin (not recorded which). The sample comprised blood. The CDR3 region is CASSAGNGVTEAFF.